Each of the 30 T cell receptor beta chains below was sequenced from the same sample in a study of blood T cells in healthy people across ages. A second PCR, run for 7 to 11 cycles, used a sample-barcoded 5' primer plus a J-beta primer mix. TCRdb reprocessed the 5' RACE reads with MiXCR, giving one entry per CDR3 protein. The sample comprises fewer than 750,000 distinct CDR3 sequences, 45% to 60% of which are singletons, and roughly 13% rests with the top ten. Sequenced sample: blood. These receptors were obtained from a woman over 75 in good health.

This clonotype was seen repeatedly, ten times or more. The chain employs TRBV29-1 and TRBJ2-1, with a weak D call TRBD1 (5 bases). The CDR3 runs 14 residues. V was trimmed by 7 bases and J by 6 bases, leaving 19 bases between them. Per the germline V gene, CDR1 is SQVTM and CDR2 is ANQGSEA. CDR3 in amino acids: CSGRTQLKPNEQFF. In DNA form, the CDR3 reads TGCAGCGGCCGGACACAACTAAAACCCAATGAGCAGTTCTTC.

The V call is TRBV5-5, the J call TRBJ2-6; D uncertain. The CDR3 totals 16 residues. Germline V gives CDR1 SGHKS, CDR2 YYEKEE (reference sequence). Trimming cost V 3 bases and J 2 bases, with 12 bases left between them. CDR3 DNA: TGTGCCAGCAGCTCTATTTGGGGTGCTGGGGCCAACGTCCTGACTTTC. Its protein product is CASSSIWGAGANVLTF.

As to this clonotype: A single base separates this from a much larger clone, so it may be a read error. This chain links TRBV11-2 with TRBJ2-1; D assignment may be TRBD1 or TRBD2 (5 bases each). This CDR3 spans 11 amino acids. Trimming removed 1 base from V and 15 bases from J, with 10 bases in between. Germline V gives CDR1 SGHAT, CDR2 FQNNGV. The CDR3 here is CASSLGGWRFF. The CDR3 DNA sequence: TGTGCCAGCAGCTTAGGGGGGTGGAGGTTCTTC.

This clonotype showed up just once. The chain carries TRBV20-1 and TRBJ2-6; D is tentatively TRBD1 or TRBD2 (5 bases each). Trimming removed 4 bases at V and 0 bases at J, with 13 bases between. This CDR3 is built from 16 residues. Germline V gene data show CDR1 as DFQATT and CDR2 as SNEGSKA (reference sequence). Here the CDR3 reads CSAMGTAGSGANVLTF. Here the CDR3 DNA reads TGCAGTGCTATGGGGACGGCGGGCTCTGGGGCCAACGTCCTGACTTTC.

V is TRBV27 and J is TRBJ2-3; 7 nucleotides align to TRBD1. The germline V gene encodes CDR1 MNHEY and CDR2 SMNVEV (reference sequence). The CDR3 is 14 residues long. With V trimmed by 7 bases and J by 4 bases, 8 bases remained unmatched. CDR3 nucleotide sequence: TGTGCCAGCACCAAGGACAGGTTTTCAGATACGCAGTATTTT. Its protein product is CASTKDRFSDTQYF.

The chain uses TRBV5-1 and TRBJ1-3; D gene uncertain. V dropped 1 base and J dropped 0 bases, with 8 bases sitting between them. The CDR3 totals 15 residues. Looked up from germline, CDR1 is SGHRS and CDR2 is YFSETQ. The CDR3 DNA sequence: TGCGCCAGCAGCTTGATGGGGAGCTCTGGAAACACCATATATTTT. It translates to CASSLMGSSGNTIYF.

In regard to this clonotype: Possible read error: a much larger clone is one base away. This sequence joins TRBV20-1 and TRBJ2-3; 10 nucleotides line up with TRBD2. Germline V gives CDR1 DFQATT, CDR2 SNEGSKA (reference sequence). The CDR3 is made up of 15 amino acids. Here the CDR3 reads CSAGDLSGGPDTQYF. Written as DNA, the CDR3 is TGCAGTGCTGGAGATCTTAGCGGGGGGCCAGATACGCAGTATTTT.

In its sample, this clonotype was seen a few times. V is TRBV27 and J is TRBJ1-1, with D perhaps matching TRBD1 (6 bases). Per the germline V gene, CDR1 is MNHEY and CDR2 is SMNVEV (reference sequence). The CDR3 spans 15 residues. V was trimmed by 8 bases and J by 4 bases, leaving 20 bases between them. This CDR3 reads CASYRDVVGSTEAFF. CDR3 coding DNA: TGTGCCAGCTACAGGGATGTGGTGGGGAGCACTGAAGCTTTCTTT.

This clonotype occurred many times. The gene calls are TRBV7-3 and TRBJ2-3, with 7 bases matching TRBD1. J was trimmed by 2 bases and V by 5 bases; bases with no gene match: 7. Germline assignment: CDR1 SGHTA and CDR2 FQGTGA. The CDR3 runs 15 residues. CDR3 amino acids: CASSIRQGPTDTQYF. CDR3 in DNA: TGTGCCAGCAGCATCCGACAGGGCCCCACAGATACGCAGTATTTT. Filled out from reference TRBV7-3 and TRBJ2-3, the complete variable domain reads GAGVSQTPSNKVTEKGKYVELRCDPISGHTALYWYRQSLGQGPEFLIYFQGTGAADDSGLPNDRFFAVRPEGSVSTLKIQRTERGDSAVYLCASSIRQGPTDTQYFGPGTRLTVL.

This clonotype was seen many times. V usage is TRBV29-1 and J usage is TRBJ1-5; D gene uncertain. Germline-derived CDR1 and CDR2 are SQVTM and ANQGSEA. Trimming stripped 6 bases from V and 1 base from J, with 16 bases between. The CDR3 is 15 residues long. CDR3 protein: CSVQTGIGSNQPQHF. The CDR3 region has the DNA TGCAGCGTCCAAACGGGGATTGGGAGCAATCAGCCCCAGCATTTT.

This clonotype was detected many times. The chain links TRBV12-3 or TRBV12-4 to TRBJ1-5; D possibly corresponds to TRBD1 (6 bases). V shed 3 bases and J shed 0 bases, with 12 bases lying between them. The CDR3 is 16 residues long. The CDR3 here is CASSLGGPYSNQPQHF. CDR3 nucleotide sequence: TGTGCCAGCAGTTTGGGGGGCCCCTATAGCAATCAGCCCCAGCATTTT.

This sequence joins TRBV6-6 and TRBJ2-7; tentatively, D is TRBD1 or TRBD2 (5 bases each). The germline V gene has CDR1 MNHNY and CDR2 SVGAGI (reference sequence). The CDR3 runs to 11 residues. Deletions cut 1 base from V and 8 bases from J, with 6 bases between. CDR3 region: CASSYWGKQYF. The CDR3 coding sequence is TGTGCCAGCAGTTACTGGGGGAAGCAGTACTTC.

This chain links TRBV20-1 with TRBJ1-1; D unclear. Germline CDR1 reads DFQATT; CDR2 reads SNEGSKA (reference sequence). V lost 2 bases and J lost 5, with 18 bases in between. There are 15 residues in the CDR3. For the CDR3, the DNA is TGCAGTGCTAGATTAATCCCAGGTAGTGTTACTGAAGCTTTCTTT. Protein: CSARLIPGSVTEAFF.

The chain combines TRBV28 with TRBJ2-2; tentatively, D is TRBD2 (5 bases). From germline, CDR1 is MDHEN and CDR2 SYDVKM. This CDR3 is built from 12 residues. The V and J ends lost 8 bases and 3 bases respectively, with 7 bases between them. The DNA for the CDR3 is TGTGCCAGCCTGGAGGACACCGGGGAGCTGTTTTTT. Its protein is CASLEDTGELFF. Based on the CDR3 plus reference TRBV28 and TRBJ2-2, the full variable domain is DVKVTQSSRYLVKRTGEKVFLECVQDMDHENMFWYRQDPGLGLRLIYFSYDVKMKEKGDIPEGYSVSREKKERFSLILESASTNQTSMYLCASLEDTGELFFGEGSRLTVL.

The chain has TRBV20-1 and TRBJ1-2, with D unclear. Trimming stripped 1 base from V and 5 bases from J, with 14 bases between. CDR3 length: 14 residues. Per the germline V gene, CDR1 is DFQATT and CDR2 is SNEGSKA (reference sequence). For the CDR3, the DNA is TGCAGTGCTAGAGGGAGGAGGGAGAATTATGGCTACACCTTC. Its protein product is CSARGRRENYGYTF.

V is TRBV20-1 and J is TRBJ1-1; possible D gene TRBD1, 5 bases. This CDR3 is 13 amino acids long. From germline, CDR1 is DFQATT and CDR2 SNEGSKA (reference sequence). V was clipped by 1 base and J by 4 bases, with 10 bases between them. This CDR3 is CSARVSGPTEAFF. The CDR3 DNA reads TGCAGTGCTAGAGTTTCGGGGCCCACTGAAGCTTTCTTT.

Remarks on this clonotype: A much bigger clone sits one base away, suggesting this may be a read error. The rearrangement uses TRBV6-6 and TRBJ1-6; the D gene is possibly TRBD1 (6 bases). Germline CDR1 reads MNHNY; CDR2 reads SVGAGI (reference sequence). The CDR3 contains 14 residues. The CDR3 is CTSSLTGLGSPLHF. The CDR3 DNA reads as TGTACCAGCAGCTTGACAGGCCTGGGCTCACCCCTCCACTTT.

This clonotype was picked up a small number of times. The chain has TRBV27 and TRBJ1-5; D remains ambiguous. Germline values: CDR1 MNHEY, CDR2 SMNVEV (reference sequence). Trimming left V 5 bases short and J 3 bases short, with 14 bases between. This CDR3 has 15 amino acids. The CDR3 DNA is TGTGCCAGCAGTCCGGTGCGAGGCTCCAATCAGCCCCAGCATTTT. Protein: CASSPVRGSNQPQHF.

The chain has TRBV20-1 and TRBJ1-5; 8 bases are shared with TRBD1. The CDR3 loop spans 14 amino acids. V shed 6 bases and J 4 bases; nucleotides not matched to a gene: 8. Germline values: CDR1 DFQATT, CDR2 SNEGSKA (reference sequence). The CDR3 coding sequence is TGCAGTGCCCCAGGACAGGGCCGTAATCAGCCCCAGCATTTT. Encoded protein: CSAPGQGRNQPQHF.

This clonotype was seen at least ten times. CDR3: CASSSRQGGGYTF. The DNA for the CDR3 is TGTGCCAGCAGCTCCCGACAGGGGGGTGGCTACACCTTC. The rearrangement uses TRBV7-2 and TRBJ1-2; TRBD1 agrees at 9 bases. J was trimmed by 7 bases and V by 4 bases; bases with no gene match: 4. The CDR3 has 13 amino acids. The germline CDR1 and CDR2 sequences are SGHTA and FQGNSA.

This clonotype turned up a few times. The V call is TRBV10-3, the J call TRBJ2-7; D is ambiguous. The last part of the DNA fits TRBJ2-5 better; the J call may be wrong. In germline, CDR1 is ENHRY, CDR2 SYGVKD. The CDR3 extends over 11 amino acids. CDR3 region: CAISELETQYF. For the CDR3, the DNA is TGTGCCATCAGTGAGCTGGAGACCCAGTACTTC.

This clonotype was counted a single time. A single base separates this from a much larger clone, so it may be a read error. V gene TRBV5-4 combines with J gene TRBJ2-1, with 8 bases matching TRBD2. Per germline, CDR1 SGHNT and CDR2 YYREEE (reference sequence). J was trimmed by 7 bases and V by 5 bases; bases with no gene match: 14. CDR3 size: 16 residues. The CDR3 nucleotides read TGTGCCAGCAGGCTTGGTGGTAGCGGGGTGAAGAATGAGCAGTTCTTC. It specifies CASRLGGSGVKNEQFF.

This clonotype was counted a few times. This sequence joins TRBV5-4 and TRBJ2-1; 7 bases align to TRBD2. The ends lost 4 bases at V and 7 bases at J; junction bases unmatched: 14. In germline, CDR1 is SGHNT, CDR2 YYREEE (reference sequence). There are 16 residues in the CDR3. The CDR3 loop reads CASSVSAQSGRNEQFF. The CDR3 region has the DNA TGTGCCAGCAGCGTCTCGGCACAGTCCGGGAGGAATGAGCAGTTCTTC.

The genes are TRBV12-3 or TRBV12-4 and TRBJ2-5; D is unresolved. V was trimmed by 6 bases and J by 9 bases, leaving 17 bases between them. There are 13 residues in the CDR3. The chain's CDR3 is CASSTAQQDAQYF. CDR3 DNA sequence: TGTGCCAGCAGCACGGCCCAGCAAGATGCCCAGTACTTC.

Regarding this clonotype: Germline is not matched at one junction end, which may reflect a read error. The chain combines TRBV7-3 with TRBJ1-2, with D perhaps matching TRBD1 (5 bases). This CDR3 contains 15 residues. Germline V gene data show CDR1 as SGHTA and CDR2 as FQGTGA. The CDR3 nucleotides read TGTGCCAACAGCCCCTCCCATCAGACAGACTATGGCTACACCTTC. It codes for CANSPSHQTDYGYTF.

In its sample, this clonotype was seen a few times. The gene calls are TRBV7-2 and TRBJ2-5; TRBD2 matches at 13 bases. The CDR3 covers 15 residues. Looked up from germline, CDR1 is SGHTA and CDR2 is FQGNSA. V shed 6 bases, J shed 7 bases, and the junction held 8 bases outside the gene matches. CDR3 sequence reads: CASSSRTSGGGTQYF. In nucleotides, the CDR3 is TGTGCCAGCAGTTCTAGGACTAGCGGGGGTGGGACCCAGTACTTC. The full variable domain, its missing parts supplied by reference TRBV7-2 and TRBJ2-5, is GAGVSQSPSNKVTEKGKDVELRCDPISGHTALYWYRQSLGQGLEFLIYFQGNSAPDKSGLPSDRFSAERTGGSVSTLTIQRTQQEDSAVYLCASSSRTSGGGTQYFGPGTRLLVL.

The chain uses TRBV5-5 and TRBJ2-1; TRBD2 matches 9 bases. The J call may be faulty, since TRBJ2-7 better matches the DNA end. The germline gives CDR1 SGHKS, CDR2 YYEKEE (reference sequence). This CDR3 region has 17 residues. The CDR3 protein is CASSLGLAGTSYNEQYF. As DNA, the CDR3 is TGTGCCAGCAGCTTGGGGCTAGCGGGGACCTCCTACAATGAGCAGTACTTC.

This clonotype was seen at least ten times. In DNA form, the CDR3 reads TGTGCCAGCAGTGATGGGTCCCAGGAGACCCAGTACTTC. Amino acids: CASSDGSQETQYF. V gene TRBV25-1 combines with J gene TRBJ2-5; no reliable D call. Trimming took 3 bases from V and 5 from J, leaving 10 bases between them. Germline V gene sequence: CDR1 MGHDK, CDR2 SYGVNS. The CDR3 spans 13 residues.

This chain links TRBV6-5 with TRBJ1-5, with a possible D match to TRBD1 (6 bases). V lost 2 bases and J lost 5, with 10 bases in between. CDR3 length: 14 amino acids. Germline V lookup: CDR1 MNHEY, CDR2 SVGAGI. In DNA, the CDR3 is TGTGCCAGCAGTTACGTCTCAGGGGATCAGCCCCAGCATTTT. This gives the protein CASSYVSGDQPQHF.

This chain uses TRBV5-6 with TRBJ2-4; no reliable D call. The CDR3 spans 15 residues. Looked up from germline, CDR1 is SGHDT and CDR2 is YYEEEE. V was clipped by 3 bases and J by 7 bases, with 17 bases between them. CDR3 in DNA: TGTGCCAGCAGCTCTCGACACTTCGGTGGGAACATTCAGTACTTC. As protein: CASSSRHFGGNIQYF.